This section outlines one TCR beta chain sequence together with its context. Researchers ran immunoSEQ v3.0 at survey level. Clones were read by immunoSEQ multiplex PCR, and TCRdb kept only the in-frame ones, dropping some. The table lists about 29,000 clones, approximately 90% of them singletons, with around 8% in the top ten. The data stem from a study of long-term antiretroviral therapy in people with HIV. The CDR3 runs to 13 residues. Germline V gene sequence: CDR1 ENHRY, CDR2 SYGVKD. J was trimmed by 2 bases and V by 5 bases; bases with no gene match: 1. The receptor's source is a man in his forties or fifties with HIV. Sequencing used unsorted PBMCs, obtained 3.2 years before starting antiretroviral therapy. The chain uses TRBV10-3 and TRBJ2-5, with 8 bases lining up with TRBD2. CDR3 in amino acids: CAISIAGQETQYF. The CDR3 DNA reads TGTGCCATCAGTATAGCGGGACAAGAGACCCAGTACTTC.